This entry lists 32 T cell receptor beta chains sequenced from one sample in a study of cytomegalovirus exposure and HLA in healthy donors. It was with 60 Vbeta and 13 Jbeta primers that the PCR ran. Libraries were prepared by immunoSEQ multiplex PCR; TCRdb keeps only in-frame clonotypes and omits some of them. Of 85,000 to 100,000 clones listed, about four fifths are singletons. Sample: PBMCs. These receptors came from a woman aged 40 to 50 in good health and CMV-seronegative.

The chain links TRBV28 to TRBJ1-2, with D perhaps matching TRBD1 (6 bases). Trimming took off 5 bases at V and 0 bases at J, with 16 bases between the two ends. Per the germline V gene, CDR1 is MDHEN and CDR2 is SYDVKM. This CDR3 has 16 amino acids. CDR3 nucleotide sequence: TGTGCCAGCAGTGCAATACAGGGCAAATCTAACTATGGCTACACCTTC. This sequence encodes CASSAIQGKSNYGYTF.

The chain's CDR3 is CASSWTGASGANVLTF. The CDR3 nucleotides are TGCGCCAGCAGCTGGACAGGGGCCTCTGGGGCCAACGTCCTGACTTTC. V is TRBV5-1 and J is TRBJ2-6; 9 bases match TRBD1. V dropped 3 bases and J dropped 0; count of bases not matched to a gene: 1. The CDR3 consists of 16 residues. Per germline, CDR1 SGHRS and CDR2 YFSETQ.

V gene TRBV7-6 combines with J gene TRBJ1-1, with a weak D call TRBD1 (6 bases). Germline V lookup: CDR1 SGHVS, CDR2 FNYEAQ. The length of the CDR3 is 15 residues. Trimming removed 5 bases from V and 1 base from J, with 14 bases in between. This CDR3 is CASSPQGGWNTEAFF. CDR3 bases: TGTGCCAGCAGCCCCCAAGGGGGTTGGAACACTGAAGCTTTCTTT.

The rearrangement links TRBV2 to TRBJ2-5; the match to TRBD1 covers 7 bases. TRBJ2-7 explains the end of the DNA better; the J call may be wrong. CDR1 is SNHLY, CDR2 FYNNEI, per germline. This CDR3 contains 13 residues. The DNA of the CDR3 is TGTGCCAGCGGGACAGAAAGTTTCTACGAGCAGTACTTC. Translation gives CASGTESFYEQYF.

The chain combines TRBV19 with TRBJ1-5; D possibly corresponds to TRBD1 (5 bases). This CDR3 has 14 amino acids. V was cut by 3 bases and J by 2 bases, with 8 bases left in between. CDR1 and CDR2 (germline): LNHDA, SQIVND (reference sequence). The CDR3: CASSMQGGNQPQHF. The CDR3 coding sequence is TGTGCCAGTAGTATGCAGGGTGGCAATCAGCCCCAGCATTTT.

The CDR3 nucleotides read TGTGCCAGCAGCTTAGATCCGGGACAGCTCCAGCCCCAGCATTTT. It translates to CASSLDPGQLQPQHF. The V call is TRBV7-8, the J call TRBJ1-5, with TRBD1 matching 7 bases. Germline V gene data show CDR1 as SGHVS and CDR2 as FQNEAQ. This CDR3 contains 15 residues. V lost 1 base, J lost 7 bases, and 7 bases stayed unmatched. Variable domain in full (rest from reference TRBV7-8 and TRBJ1-5): GAGVSQSPRYKVAKRGQDVALRCDPISGHVSLFWYQQALGQGPEFLTYFQNEAQLDKSGLPSDRFFAERPEGSVSTLKIQRTQQEDSAVYLCASSLDPGQLQPQHFGDGTRLSIL.

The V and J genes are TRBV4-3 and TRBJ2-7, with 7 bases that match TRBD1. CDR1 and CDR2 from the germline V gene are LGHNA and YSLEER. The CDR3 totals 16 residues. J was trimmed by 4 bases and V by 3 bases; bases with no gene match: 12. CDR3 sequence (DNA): TGCGCCAGCAGCCAGGATAAGACAGGGTCTCGATACGAGCAGTACTTC. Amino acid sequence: CASSQDKTGSRYEQYF.

CDR3 amino acids: CASSKTGMNTEAFF. The CDR3 DNA reads TGTGCCAGCAGTAAGACAGGGATGAACACTGAAGCTTTCTTT. The rearrangement links TRBV9 to TRBJ1-1; 7 bases map to TRBD1. V lost 5 bases to trimming and J lost 0 bases; unmatched junction nucleotides: 4. CDR1 and CDR2 (germline): SGDLS, YYNGEE. The CDR3 extends over 14 amino acids.

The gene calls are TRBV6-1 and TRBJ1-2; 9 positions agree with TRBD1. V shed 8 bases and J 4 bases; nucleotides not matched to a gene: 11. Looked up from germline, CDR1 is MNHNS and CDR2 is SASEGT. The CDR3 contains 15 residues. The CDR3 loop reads CASDLGGQGLYGYTF. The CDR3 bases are TGTGCCAGCGACTTAGGGGGACAGGGCCTCTATGGCTACACCTTC.

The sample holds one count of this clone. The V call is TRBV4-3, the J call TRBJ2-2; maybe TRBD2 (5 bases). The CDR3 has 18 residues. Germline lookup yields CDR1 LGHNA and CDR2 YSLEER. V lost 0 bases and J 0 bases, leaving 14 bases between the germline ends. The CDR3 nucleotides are TGCGCCAGCAGCCAAGATGGTAACGCGGGCGCGAACACCGGGGAGCTGTTTTTT. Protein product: CASSQDGNAGANTGELFF.

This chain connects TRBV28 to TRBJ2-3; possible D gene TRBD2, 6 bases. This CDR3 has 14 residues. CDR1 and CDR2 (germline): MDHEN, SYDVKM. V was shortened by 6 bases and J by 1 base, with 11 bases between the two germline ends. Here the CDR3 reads CASRIPSGTDTQYF. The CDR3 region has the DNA TGTGCCAGCAGAATTCCTAGCGGCACAGATACGCAGTATTTT.

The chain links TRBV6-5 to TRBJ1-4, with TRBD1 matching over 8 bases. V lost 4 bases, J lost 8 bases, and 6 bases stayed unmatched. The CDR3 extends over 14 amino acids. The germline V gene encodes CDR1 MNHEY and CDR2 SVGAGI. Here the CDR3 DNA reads TGTGCCAGCAGTTTGACAGGGGAAAGGGAAAAACTGTTTTTT. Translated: CASSLTGEREKLFF.

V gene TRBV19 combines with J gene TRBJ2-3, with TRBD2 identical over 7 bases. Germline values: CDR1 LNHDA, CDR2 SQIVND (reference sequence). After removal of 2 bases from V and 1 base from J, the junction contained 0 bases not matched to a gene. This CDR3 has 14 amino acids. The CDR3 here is CASSITSGTDTQYF. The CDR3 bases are TGTGCCAGTAGTATAACTAGCGGCACAGATACGCAGTATTTT.

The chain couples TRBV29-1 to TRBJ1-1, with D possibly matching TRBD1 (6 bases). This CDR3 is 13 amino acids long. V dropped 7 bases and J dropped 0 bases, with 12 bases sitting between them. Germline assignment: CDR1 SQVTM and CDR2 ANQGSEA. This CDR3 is CSGVTGMNTEAFF. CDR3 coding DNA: TGCAGCGGGGTCACAGGGATGAACACTGAAGCTTTCTTT.

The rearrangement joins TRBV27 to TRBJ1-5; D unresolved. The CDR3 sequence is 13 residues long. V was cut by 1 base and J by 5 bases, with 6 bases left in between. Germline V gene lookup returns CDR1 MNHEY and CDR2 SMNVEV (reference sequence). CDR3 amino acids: CASSLWRDQPQHF. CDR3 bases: TGTGCCAGCAGTTTATGGAGGGATCAGCCCCAGCATTTT.

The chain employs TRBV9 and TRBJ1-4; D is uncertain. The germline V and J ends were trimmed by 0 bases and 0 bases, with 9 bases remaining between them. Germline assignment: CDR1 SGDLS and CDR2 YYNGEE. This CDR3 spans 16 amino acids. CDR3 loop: CASSVGRGATNEKLFF. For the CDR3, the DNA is TGTGCCAGCAGCGTAGGGCGGGGAGCAACTAATGAAAAACTGTTTTTT.

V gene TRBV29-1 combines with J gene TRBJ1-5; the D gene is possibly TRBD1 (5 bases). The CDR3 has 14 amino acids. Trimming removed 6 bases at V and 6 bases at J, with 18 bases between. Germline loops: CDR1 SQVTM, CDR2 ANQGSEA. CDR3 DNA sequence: TGCAGCGTCGGTGGGGCTCAGTGCGGTCAGCCCCAGCATTTT. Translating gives CSVGGAQCGQPQHF.

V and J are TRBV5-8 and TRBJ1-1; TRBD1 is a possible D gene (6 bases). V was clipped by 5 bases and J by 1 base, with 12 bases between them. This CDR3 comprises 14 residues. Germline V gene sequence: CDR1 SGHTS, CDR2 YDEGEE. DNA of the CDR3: TGTGCCAGCAGACTGACAGGACCGAACACTGAAGCTTTCTTT. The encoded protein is CASRLTGPNTEAFF.

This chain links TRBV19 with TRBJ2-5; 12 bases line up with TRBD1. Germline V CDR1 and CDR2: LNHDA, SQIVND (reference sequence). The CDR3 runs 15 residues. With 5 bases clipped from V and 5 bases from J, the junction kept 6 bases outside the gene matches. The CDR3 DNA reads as TGTGCCAGTAGTGAGGGGACAGGGGGCGGCGAGACCCAGTACTTC. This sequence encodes CASSEGTGGGETQYF.

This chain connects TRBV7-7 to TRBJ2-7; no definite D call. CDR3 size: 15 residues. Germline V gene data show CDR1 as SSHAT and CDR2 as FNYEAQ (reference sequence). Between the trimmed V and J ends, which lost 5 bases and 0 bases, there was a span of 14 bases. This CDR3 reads CASSLSLASSYEQYF. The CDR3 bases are TGTGCCAGCAGCCTGTCGTTAGCTAGCTCCTACGAGCAGTACTTC.

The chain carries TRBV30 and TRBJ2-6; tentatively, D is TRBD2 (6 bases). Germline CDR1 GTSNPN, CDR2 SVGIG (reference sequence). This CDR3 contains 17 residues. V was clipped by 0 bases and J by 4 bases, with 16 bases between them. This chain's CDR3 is CAWSVGGSMTGANVLTF. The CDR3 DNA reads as TGTGCCTGGAGTGTCGGAGGGAGCATGACAGGGGCCAACGTCCTGACTTTC.

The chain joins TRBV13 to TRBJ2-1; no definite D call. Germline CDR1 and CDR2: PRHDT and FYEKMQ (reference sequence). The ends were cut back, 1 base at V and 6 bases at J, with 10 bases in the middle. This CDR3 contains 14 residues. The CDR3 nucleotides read TGTGCCAGCAGCTTAGCGTTTCCTACCAATGAGCAGTTCTTC. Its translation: CASSLAFPTNEQFF. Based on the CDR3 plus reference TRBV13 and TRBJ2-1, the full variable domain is AAGVIQSPRHLIKEKRETATLKCYPIPRHDTVYWYQQGPGQDPQFLISFYEKMQSDKGSIPDRFSAQQFSDYHSELNMSSLELGDSALYFCASSLAFPTNEQFFGPGTRLTVL.

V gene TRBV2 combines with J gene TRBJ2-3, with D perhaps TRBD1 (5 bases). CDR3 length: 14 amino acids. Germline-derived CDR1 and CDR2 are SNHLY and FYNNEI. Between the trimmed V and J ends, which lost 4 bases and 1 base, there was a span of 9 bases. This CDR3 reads CASSVRAGTDTQYF. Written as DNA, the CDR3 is TGTGCCAGCAGTGTCAGGGCGGGCACAGATACGCAGTATTTT.

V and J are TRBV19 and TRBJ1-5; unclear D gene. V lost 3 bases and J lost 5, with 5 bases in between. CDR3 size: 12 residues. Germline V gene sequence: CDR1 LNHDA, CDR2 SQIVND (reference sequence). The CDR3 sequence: CASSIQDQPQHF. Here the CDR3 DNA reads TGTGCCAGTAGTATCCAGGATCAGCCCCAGCATTTT. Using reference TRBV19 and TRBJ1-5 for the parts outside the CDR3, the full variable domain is DGGITQSPKYLFRKEGQNVTLSCEQNLNHDAMYWYRQDPGQGLRLIYYSQIVNDFQKGDIAEGYSVSREKKESFPLTVTSAQKNPTAFYLCASSIQDQPQHFGDGTRLSIL.

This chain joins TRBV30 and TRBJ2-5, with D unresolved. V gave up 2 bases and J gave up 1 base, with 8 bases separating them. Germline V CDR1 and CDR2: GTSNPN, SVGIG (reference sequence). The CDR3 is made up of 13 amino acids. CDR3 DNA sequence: TGTGCCTGGAGTCGTACAGCCCAAGAGACCCAGTACTTC. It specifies CAWSRTAQETQYF.

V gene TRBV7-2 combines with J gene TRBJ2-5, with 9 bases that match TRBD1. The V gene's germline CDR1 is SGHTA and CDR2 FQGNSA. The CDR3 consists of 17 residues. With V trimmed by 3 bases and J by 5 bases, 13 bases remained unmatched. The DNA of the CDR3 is TGTGCCAGCAGCTTCCAACTAATGACAGGGGGGTGGGAGACCCAGTACTTC. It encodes CASSFQLMTGGWETQYF.

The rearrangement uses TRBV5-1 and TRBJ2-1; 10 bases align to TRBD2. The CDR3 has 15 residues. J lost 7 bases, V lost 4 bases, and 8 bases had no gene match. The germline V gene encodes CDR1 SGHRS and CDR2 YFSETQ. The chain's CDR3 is CASSGKRGGLNEQFF. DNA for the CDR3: TGCGCCAGCAGCGGGAAGCGGGGGGGCCTTAATGAGCAGTTCTTC.

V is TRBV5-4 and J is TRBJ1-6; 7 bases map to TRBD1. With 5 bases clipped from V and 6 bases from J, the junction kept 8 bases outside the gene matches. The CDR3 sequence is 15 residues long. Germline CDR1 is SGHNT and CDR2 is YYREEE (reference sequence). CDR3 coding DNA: TGTGCCAGCAGGGAGGTCGACAGGGTTAATTCACCCCTCCACTTT. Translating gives CASREVDRVNSPLHF.

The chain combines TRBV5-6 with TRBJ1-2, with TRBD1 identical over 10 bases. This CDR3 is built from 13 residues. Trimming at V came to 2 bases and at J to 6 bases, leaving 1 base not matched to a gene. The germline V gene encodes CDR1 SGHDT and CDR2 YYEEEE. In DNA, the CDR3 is TGTGCCAGCAGCTTTGGGACAGGGGATGGCTACACCTTC. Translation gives CASSFGTGDGYTF.

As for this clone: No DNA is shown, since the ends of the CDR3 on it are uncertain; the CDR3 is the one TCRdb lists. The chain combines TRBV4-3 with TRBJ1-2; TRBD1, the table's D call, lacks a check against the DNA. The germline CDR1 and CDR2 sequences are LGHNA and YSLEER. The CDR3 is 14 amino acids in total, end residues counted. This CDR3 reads CASSQVGQGTGYPF.

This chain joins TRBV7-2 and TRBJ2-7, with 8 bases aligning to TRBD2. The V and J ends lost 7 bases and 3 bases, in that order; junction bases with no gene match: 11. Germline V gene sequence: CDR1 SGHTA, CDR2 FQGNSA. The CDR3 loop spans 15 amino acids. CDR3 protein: CASTISPAGGYEQYF. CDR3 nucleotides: TGTGCCAGCACCATATCCCCCGCGGGGGGCTACGAGCAGTACTTC.

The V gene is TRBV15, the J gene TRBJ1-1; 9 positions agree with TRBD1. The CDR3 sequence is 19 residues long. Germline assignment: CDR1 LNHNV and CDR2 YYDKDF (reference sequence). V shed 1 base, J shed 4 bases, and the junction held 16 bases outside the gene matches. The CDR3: CATSRGYPGQGITGTEAFF. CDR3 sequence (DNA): TGTGCCACCAGCAGAGGTTACCCAGGACAGGGGATTACCGGCACTGAAGCTTTCTTT.